This T cell receptor beta chain was observed in a study of blood T cell repertoires in COVID-19. Overall study: Samples came from the United States, Italy and Spain, spanning acute and convalescent COVID-19. PBMCs, B-cell-depleted T cells, or T cells were the source of the cDNA or gDNA that made up the material.

Trimming left V 0 bases short and J 2 bases short, with 17 bases between. Germline V gene data show CDR1 as LGHDT and CDR2 as YNNKEL (reference sequence). The CDR3 covers 18 residues. Authors' processing steps: Quantification of nucleated cells was approximated via reference gene primer amplification. Sequenced by immunoSEQ multiplex PCR; TCRdb stores in-frame clones only, minus some. The V and J calls and clone size come from that table; D and trimming were worked out from the DNA. In the table there are about 190,000 clones, approximately 79% of which are singletons. Sequencing was performed on peripheral blood. This clonotype was sampled from a man aged 45-65 years who had recovered from COVID-19. The chain joins TRBV3-1 (or the pseudogene TRBV3-2) to TRBJ1-5; D may be TRBD1 (5 bases). The CDR3 loop reads CASSQDLTGWGGNQPQHF. The CDR3 DNA follows: TGTGCCAGCAGCCAAGATCTCACAGGATGGGGGGGCAATCAGCCCCAGCATTTT.